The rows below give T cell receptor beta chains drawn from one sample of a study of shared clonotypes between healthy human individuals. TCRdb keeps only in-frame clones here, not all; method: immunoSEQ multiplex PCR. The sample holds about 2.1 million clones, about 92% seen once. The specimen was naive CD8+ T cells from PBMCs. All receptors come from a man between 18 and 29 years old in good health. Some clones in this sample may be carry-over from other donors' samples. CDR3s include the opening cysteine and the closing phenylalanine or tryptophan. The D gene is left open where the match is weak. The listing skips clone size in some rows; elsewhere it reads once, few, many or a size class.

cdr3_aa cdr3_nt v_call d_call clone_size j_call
CASSPGSGNTIYF TGTGCCAGCAGCCCAGGGAGCGGAAACACCATATATTTT TRBV28 NA NA TRBJ1-3
CASSESGYEQYF TGCGCCAGCAGTGAGTCAGGCTACGAGCAGTACTTC TRBV10-2 NA NA TRBJ2-7
CASSPPGSNEKLFF TGTGCCAGCAGTCCCCCGGGGTCCAATGAAAAACTGTTTTTT TRBV6-5 NA NA TRBJ1-4
CASSIRTSGPYEQYF TGTGCCAGTAGTATTCGGACTAGCGGACCCTACGAGCAGTACTTC TRBV19 TRBD2 NA TRBJ2-7
CASSFRESSYNEQFF TGTGCCAGCAGCTTCAGGGAGAGCTCCTACAATGAGCAGTTCTTC TRBV7-2 NA NA TRBJ2-1
CASSYSGGLHEQFF TGTGCCAGCAGTTACTCGGGGGGATTGCATGAGCAGTTCTTC TRBV6-6 NA NA TRBJ2-1
CASSQDRGLANEQFF TGTGCCAGCAGCCAAGACAGGGGGTTGGCCAATGAGCAGTTCTTC TRBV11-2 TRBD1 NA TRBJ2-1
CASSPTRIAYNEQFF TGTGCCAGCAGCCCCACTAGGATAGCATACAATGAGCAGTTCTTC TRBV7-9 NA NA TRBJ2-1
CASSLAGSGDTF TGCGCCAGCAGCTTGGCCGGGTCCGGGGACACCTTC TRBV5-1 NA once TRBJ1-2
CASNELAGLNTGELFF TGTGCCAGCAATGAACTAGCGGGGCTCAACACCGGGGAGCTGTTTTTT TRBV2 TRBD2 NA TRBJ2-2
CASSESAWVYNEQFF TGTGCCAGCAGTGAATCCGCCTGGGTTTACAATGAGCAGTTCTTC TRBV25-1 NA NA TRBJ2-1
CASTPTGQVFEQYF TGTGCCAGCACCCCCACGGGACAGGTCTTCGAGCAGTACTTC TRBV27 TRBD1 NA TRBJ2-7
CASSFYGQGGSYNEQFF TGTGCCAGCAGCTTTTACGGACAGGGGGGGTCCTACAATGAGCAGTTCTTC TRBV13 TRBD1 NA TRBJ2-1
CSVHTNYGYTF TGCAGCGTCCATACTAACTATGGCTACACCTTC TRBV29-1 NA NA TRBJ1-2
CASSPIRAGEQFF TGTGCCAGCAGTCCAATCAGGGCGGGGGAGCAGTTCTTC TRBV27 NA NA TRBJ2-1
CAWSGQSGANVLTF TGTGCCTGGAGTGGACAGTCTGGGGCCAACGTCCTGACTTTC TRBV30 NA NA TRBJ2-6
CASSVRDISYEQYF TGTGCCAGCAGCGTAAGGGATATCTCCTACGAGCAGTACTTC TRBV9 NA NA TRBJ2-7
CASSSLNRGRSDGYTF TGTGCCAGCAGTTCTCTCAACAGGGGGCGTTCGGATGGCTACACCTTC TRBV27 TRBD1 once TRBJ1-2
CASSAAGAKFGELFF TGTGCCAGCAGTGCCGCCGGAGCTAAGTTCGGGGAGCTGTTTTTT TRBV11-2 NA NA TRBJ2-2
CASSFYRGDEQYF TGTGCCAGCAGCTTCTATAGGGGCGACGAGCAGTACTTC TRBV11-2 NA NA TRBJ2-7
CASNTGTGEAFF TGTGCCAGCAACACAGGAACGGGTGAAGCTTTCTTT TRBV10-3 NA NA TRBJ1-1
CASSNPGQVSYEQYF TGTGCCAGTAGTAATCCGGGACAGGTCTCCTACGAGCAGTACTTC TRBV19 TRBD1 NA TRBJ2-7
CASSQRQGWGEQYF TGTGCCAGCAGCCAACGACAGGGGTGGGGCGAGCAGTACTTC TRBV7-2 TRBD1 NA TRBJ2-7
CASSPGDRDYGYTF TGTGCCAGCAGCCCCGGGGACAGGGACTATGGCTACACCTTC TRBV9 TRBD1 NA TRBJ1-2
CASSDGLAGGFLVTDTQYF TGTGCCAGCAGTGACGGACTAGCGGGAGGATTCTTGGTCACAGATACGCAGTATTTT TRBV6-1 TRBD2 NA TRBJ2-3
CASSQSLPWRERTDTQYF TGTGCCAGCAGCCAATCTCTCCCGTGGCGGGAGAGGACAGATACGCAGTATTTT TRBV14 TRBD2 NA TRBJ2-3